These T cell receptor beta chains were read from a single sample in a study of cytomegalovirus exposure and HLA in healthy donors. Method: immunoSEQ multiplex PCR; TCRdb's copy keeps in-frame clones and lacks some. The data hold approximately 210,000 clones, with over 60% observed a single time. The sequenced sample consisted of PBMCs. The receptors stem from a woman in her 30s in good health and CMV-seropositive. Both conserved end residues are part of each CDR3. The D gene is left open where the match is weak. Size values are once, few and many counts, or a class for expanded clones, and some rows have none.

D | size | J | V | DNA | CDR3
NA | NA | TRBJ2-2 | TRBV7-2 | TGTGCCAGCAGCTTATCTTTTTCGATCGGCGGGACCACCGGGGAGCTGTTTTTT | CASSLSFSIGGTTGELFF
NA | once | TRBJ2-1 | TRBV4-2 | TGTGCCAGCAGCCAAGATAGCTGGTCCCACAATGAGCAGTTCTTC | CASSQDSWSHNEQFF
TRBD1 | NA | TRBJ1-3 | TRBV19 | TGTGCCAGTAGTAGCCACAGGGGACCCGGAAACACCATATATTTT | CASSSHRGPGNTIYF
NA | few | TRBJ1-1 | TRBV30 | TGTGCCTGGAGCGACAGGAACACTGAAGCTTTCTTT | CAWSDRNTEAFF
TRBD2 | NA | TRBJ2-5 | TRBV7-7 | TGTGCTAGCAGCCCAGCGCCCTCTAGCGGGGTTGAGACCCAGTACTTC | CASSPAPSSGVETQYF
TRBD1 | NA | TRBJ1-5 | TRBV2 | TGTGCCAGCCACAGGGGGCGTAACAATCAGCCCCAGCATTTT | CASHRGRNNQPQHF
TRBD2 | NA | TRBJ2-3 | TRBV7-9 | TGTGCCAGCAGCCTTACTAGCGGGAGAGTCTCGGATACGCAGTATTTT | CASSLTSGRVSDTQYF
NA | NA | TRBJ1-2 | TRBV6-6 | TGTGCCAGCAGCCAACAGGAGATGTCCTACTATGGCTACACCTTC | CASSQQEMSYYGYTF
NA | NA | TRBJ2-7 | TRBV4-1 | TGCGCCAGCAGCCAAGATATGGCGGGGTATGAGCAGTACTTC | CASSQDMAGYEQYF
TRBD1 | NA | TRBJ2-2 | TRBV5-1 | TGCGCCAGCAGCTTTGCAGGGGGCCCCACCGGGGAGCTGTTTTTT | CASSFAGGPTGELFF
NA | NA | TRBJ1-2 | TRBV6-5 | TGTGCCAGCAGGACGGGGGGGGCCTTCTATGGCTACACCTTC | CASRTGGAFYGYTF
NA | NA | TRBJ1-1 | TRBV4-2 | TGTGCCAGCAGCCAAGATGTAGGGGGGGGCCAAAAAGCTTTCTTT | CASSQDVGGGQKAFF
NA | NA | TRBJ1-2 | TRBV5-1 | TGCGCCAGCAGCTTGGCACCTAGCGGGGAGGATGGCTACACCTTC | CASSLAPSGEDGYTF
TRBD2 | NA | TRBJ2-6 | TRBV10-3 | TGTGTCATCAGTGAGCCGGGGAGGGCTGGGGCCAACGTCCTGACTTTC | CVISEPGRAGANVLTF
TRBD2 | NA | TRBJ2-3 | TRBV15 | TGTGCCACCAGCAGACCACCCGGGGGGGGGCAACCAGATACGCAGTATTTT | CATSRPPGGGQPDTQYF
NA | NA | TRBJ1-6 | TRBV28 | TGTGCCAGCAGGCCAGGGGCTAAGAGCCTACCTAGTACCCTCCACTTT | CASRPGAKSLPSTLHF
NA | once | TRBJ1-4 | TRBV10-3 | TGTGCCATCAGTGACGCCGGGACATATAATGAAAAACTGTTTTTT | CAISDAGTYNEKLFF
NA | NA | TRBJ1-5 | TRBV19 | TGTGCCAGTAGTATAGGACAGTTGGGGTGGAATCAGCCCCAGCATTTT | CASSIGQLGWNQPQHF
TRBD1 | few | TRBJ1-5 | TRBV30 | TGTGCCTGGAGTAAGGGGGCGAGTCAGCCCCAGCATTTT | CAWSKGASQPQHF
NA | few | TRBJ2-1 | TRBV10-3 | TGTGCCATCAGTGGCCCGCCAGGCCCCCCCTACAATGAGCAGTTCTTC | CAISGPPGPPYNEQFF
NA | NA | TRBJ1-2 | TRBV27 | TGTGCCAGCAGTATTGGACAGAGCTATGGCTACACCTTC | CASSIGQSYGYTF
NA | few | TRBJ1-4 | TRBV6-6 | TGTGCCAGCAGTTACTCTGTCCAGCCGAGACAGGAAAAACTGTTTTTT | CASSYSVQPRQEKLFF
NA | NA | TRBJ1-3 | TRBV29-1 | TGCAGCGTTGACTACAGCGGGGGCTCTGGAAACACCATATATTTT | CSVDYSGGSGNTIYF
TRBD1 | NA | TRBJ2-7 | TRBV14 | TGTGCCAGCAGCCAAGATTGGGGCAGGGGGCTGTACGAGCAGTACTTC | CASSQDWGRGLYEQYF
NA | NA | TRBJ1-5 | TRBV2 | TGTGCCAGCAGTGAAAGAGGGTTCGACTTGGATTTT | CASSERGFDLDF
TRBD1 | NA | TRBJ1-3 | TRBV18 | TGTGCCAGCTCCTCCACAGGGGGCAACTCTGGAAACACCATATATTTT | CASSSTGGNSGNTIYF
NA | few | TRBJ1-6 | TRBV6-5 | TGTGCCAGCAGTTCCGGGACAATCCATACACCCCTCCACTTT | CASSSGTIHTPLHF
NA | NA | TRBJ1-2 | TRBV7-2 | TGTGCCAGCAGCAAACAGGGATCCTATGGCTACACCTTC | CASSKQGSYGYTF
TRBD2 | NA | TRBJ2-1 | TRBV7-3 | TGTGCCAGCAGCCCTACGCTAGCGGGAGGGCCTCAGTTCTTC | CASSPTLAGGPQFF
NA | NA | TRBJ1-5 | TRBV7-2 | TGTGCCAGCAGCTTAGTAAGGCAGGGCGGTCAGCCCCAGCATTTT | CASSLVRQGGQPQHF
NA | NA | TRBJ1-2 | TRBV6-1 | TGTGCCAGCAGTGAAGCCGACAGTTTCGTCGGCTATGGCTACACCTTC | CASSEADSFVGYGYTF
TRBD1 | NA | TRBJ1-5 | TRBV18 | TGTGCCAGCTCGTCCGGGACAGGGGGTGACAATCAGCCCCAGCATTTT | CASSSGTGGDNQPQHF
NA | NA | TRBJ1-6 | TRBV9 | TGTGCCAGCAGCATAAAAGGGGATTCACCCCTCCACTTT | CASSIKGDSPLHF
TRBD2 | NA | TRBJ2-7 | TRBV28 | TGTGCCAGCGGCCCCGGGAGGCCCTACGAGCAGTACTTC | CASGPGRPYEQYF
NA | NA | TRBJ1-1 | TRBV6-6 | TGTGCCAGCAGTTACGGGGGGGGGAACACTGAAGCTTTCTTT | CASSYGGGNTEAFF
NA | few | TRBJ2-7 | TRBV11-2 | TGTGCCAGCAGCTTTCTGAGGTACGAGCAGTACTTC | CASSFLRYEQYF
TRBD2 | NA | TRBJ2-1 | TRBV5-1 | TGCGCCAGCAGCTTGGGGTTAGGCGGGAGGGCGGATGAGCAGTTCTTC | CASSLGLGGRADEQFF
TRBD2 | NA | TRBJ2-1 | TRBV2 | TGTGCCAGCAGGGAGCGGGGGGCAAGCTACAATGAGCAGTTCTTC | CASRERGASYNEQFF
TRBD1 | NA | TRBJ1-4 | TRBV5-1 | TGCGCCAGCAGCTTAGGACAGGGAGGTGAAAAACTGTTTTTT | CASSLGQGGEKLFF
TRBD2 | once | TRBJ2-1 | TRBV14 | TGTGCCAGCAGCCAAAGGGCGGGGGGTTACTACAATGAGCAGTTCTTC | CASSQRAGGYYNEQFF
NA | once | TRBJ1-2 | TRBV18 | TGTGCCAGCTCACCCCTGGACAGTTACTATGGCTACACCTTC | CASSPLDSYYGYTF